This is a list of T cell receptor beta chains from one sample in a study of sequential checkpoint blockade in melanoma. TCRdb keeps only in-frame clones here, not all; method: immunoSEQ multiplex PCR. The table shows 30,000 to 40,000 clones, with more than 70% occurring only once. Specimen: CD8+ T cells sorted from blood (inferred from file names), collected from a patient given nivolumab and ipilimumab in sequence. The receptors originated from a human donor with melanoma. The conserved cysteine and the conserved F or W are not part of the CDR3 here.

v_call | cdr3_aa
TRBV19 | ASRSGTSGSNEQF
TRBV5-1 | ASSLGELSVKLIGTEAF
TRBV27 | ASSHRGTGNSNQPQH
TRBV29-1 | SVDLLLAAYYNEQF
TRBV7-3 | ASSTSASGNDEQF
TRBV19 | ASTPGRELF
TRBV6-5 | ASSYYQGRVEQF
TRBV10-2 | ATNGGVGDEQF
TRBV5-1 | ATRPPGNTEAF
TRBV6-5 | ASSYSGREDYEQY
TRBV27 | ASSPPGTGPQH
TRBV10-1 | ASSESQFSTDTQY
TRBV11-2 | ASSFGNEAF
TRBV4-2 | ASSQEAAGGREPGPETQY
TRBV5-8 | ASSVLRVYNEQF
TRBV28 | ASTLGAGNYGYT
TRBV5-6 | ASSLEGAPMDTGANVLT
TRBV19 | ASSITGGGYGYT
TRBV5-6 | ASTQGGLPDTQY
TRBV15 | ATSRDLGDNEQF
TRBV5-8 | ASSSGTGYYNEQF
TRBV7-9 | ASSGTSGRVYNEQF
TRBV5-6 | ASSLRTGANEQF
TRBV12-5 | ASGKGQSTDTQY
TRBV21-1 | ASSKAPGGGPPGELF
TRBV7-9 | TLRGELF
TRBV30 | AWRGLGQPNTEAF
TRBV7-9 | ASLTGVSYNEQF
TRBV7-9 | ASSAGTGKQY
TRBV4-1 | ASSLTRGLQYEQF
TRBV28 | ATLNTGELF
TRBV7-3 | ASSPTGQAQGYGYT
TRBV7-9 | ASTPGGPDTQY
TRBV5-4 | ASSTGQGAAFPRDTQY
TRBV27 | ASGTSGNYEQY
TRBV5-4 | ASSPSSSYEQY
TRBV2 | ASSESVAREQY
TRBV5-1 | ASRQDTEAF
TRBV28 | ASSLPTLRRDYTEAF
TRBV15 | ATSSTQGAVEAF